Listed below are T cell receptor beta chains from one sample, sequenced in a study of cytomegalovirus exposure and HLA in healthy donors. Method: immunoSEQ multiplex PCR; TCRdb's copy keeps in-frame clones and lacks some. The data include around 97,000 clones; the top ten clones carry about 3.2%. Sequencing was carried out using PBMCs. The receptors shown here come from a man aged 35-49 years in good health and CMV-seronegative. CDR3s include the opening cysteine and the closing phenylalanine or tryptophan. The order of the fields is V gene, J gene, D gene, CDR3 protein, CDR3 DNA. The D gene is left open where the match is weak.

>TRBV7-9|TRBJ2-2|-
CASRQQGGDTGELFF
TGTGCCAGCAGGCAGCAGGGCGGTGATACCGGGGAGCTGTTTTTT
>TRBV4-2|TRBJ1-3|-
CASSRDTGNTIYF
TGTGCCAGCAGCCGGGACACTGGAAACACCATATATTTT
>TRBV6-5|TRBJ1-1|TRBD1
CASRNRGLNTEAFF
TGTGCCAGCAGAAACAGGGGACTGAACACTGAAGCTTTCTTT
>TRBV19|TRBJ2-1|TRBD1
CASSAGQGAHEQFF
TGTGCCAGTAGCGCGGGACAGGGTGCACACGAGCAGTTCTTC
>TRBV10-2|TRBJ2-1|TRBD2
CASTRTSGGYNEQFF
TGCGCCAGCACCCGGACTAGCGGGGGCTACAATGAGCAGTTCTTC
>TRBV28|TRBJ1-2|-
CASSYQPRDYTF
TGTGCCAGCAGCTACCAACCCAGGGACTACACCTTC
>TRBV7-2|TRBJ1-2|TRBD1
CASSSLGDSYGYTF
TGTGCCAGCAGTTCACTGGGGGACAGCTATGGCTACACCTTC
>TRBV4-2|TRBJ1-4|-
CASSQEWGPGEKLFF
TGTGCCAGCAGCCAAGAATGGGGGCCCGGTGAAAAACTGTTTTTT
>TRBV19|TRBJ2-7|TRBD2
CASSMVRGNEQYF
TGTGCCAGTAGTATGGTGCGGGGGAACGAGCAGTACTTC
>TRBV27|TRBJ2-2|TRBD1
CASSTRKTGGNTGELFF
TGTGCCAGCAGTACGAGGAAGACAGGGGGCAACACCGGGGAGCTGTTTTTT
>TRBV5-5|TRBJ2-7|TRBD2
CASWLAGGDEQYF
TGTGCCAGCTGGCTAGCGGGGGGTGACGAGCAGTACTTC
>TRBV21-1|TRBJ1-1|-
CASSWTGGSTEAFF
TGTGCCAGCAGCTGGACAGGGGGAAGTACTGAAGCTTTCTTT
>TRBV5-4|TRBJ2-3|TRBD1
CASSSSLGQGGGTQYF
TGTGCCAGCAGTTCCAGCCTTGGACAGGGGGGGGGCACGCAGTATTTT
>TRBV10-3|TRBJ2-7|TRBD1
CAISHGTGEYEQYF
TGTGCCATCAGCCACGGGACAGGGGAATACGAGCAGTACTTC
>TRBV7-9|TRBJ2-2|-
CASSFGIADTGELFF
TGTGCCAGCAGCTTTGGTATAGCGGACACCGGGGAGCTGTTTTTT
>TRBV10-2|TRBJ2-5|-
CASSGGQKEYF
TGCGCCAGCAGTGGCGGACAGAAGGAGTACTTC
>TRBV7-6|TRBJ2-1|TRBD2
CASSLGLAGVGNEQFF
TGTGCCAGCAGCTTAGGACTAGCGGGAGTGGGCAATGAGCAGTTCTTC
>TRBV10-2|TRBJ2-1|-
CASSDPVIYNEQFF
TGCGCCAGCAGTGATCCAGTCATATACAATGAGCAGTTCTTC
>TRBV6-5|TRBJ1-3|-
CASSRFGGTGNTIYF
TGTGCCAGCAGTAGGTTTGGGGGCACTGGAAACACCATATATTTT
>TRBV18|TRBJ2-3|TRBD2
CASSPRDGLAGIGTDTQYF
TGTGCCAGCTCACCACGAGACGGACTAGCGGGAATAGGCACAGATACGCAGTATTTT
>TRBV7-6|TRBJ2-3|TRBD2
CASSLVGLAEMTDTQYF
TGTGCCAGCAGCTTAGTAGGACTAGCGGAAATGACAGATACGCAGTATTTT
>TRBV7-2|TRBJ1-3|-
CASSRNRASSGNTIYF
TGTGCCAGCAGTCGAAACAGGGCGAGCTCTGGAAACACCATATATTTT
>TRBV30|TRBJ1-2|TRBD1
CAWRPPGGGSYGYTF
TGTGCCTGGAGGCCTCCAGGGGGCGGAAGCTATGGCTACACCTTC
>TRBV6-1|TRBJ2-1|-
CASSALGDRSNEQFF
TGTGCCAGCAGTGCCCTAGGTGACAGGAGCAATGAGCAGTTCTTC
>TRBV11-3|TRBJ2-7|TRBD1
CASSLVPRGQTFYEQYF
TGTGCCAGCAGCTTAGTTCCCCGGGGACAGACCTTCTACGAGCAGTACTTC
>TRBV11-3|TRBJ2-7|-
CASSFAGAGEQYF
TGTGCCAGCAGCTTCGCGGGGGCGGGCGAGCAGTACTTC
>TRBV7-9|TRBJ2-5|TRBD2
CASSLVGSGGSETQYF
TGTGCCAGCAGCTTAGTGGGTAGCGGGGGTTCAGAGACCCAGTACTTC